By proportion, the clone carrying this TCR beta chain is medium-sized. Its antigen is not identified. Patients underwent thyroid surgery, and none had received any treatment before it. This entry is derived from a study of metastatic and nonmetastatic thyroid tumors. Looking at the study overall: It was across blood and tumor or nodule tissue from malignant and benign thyroid patients that repertoires were compared. Regarding the study as a whole: In both blood and tumor samples, TCR beta diversity was reported significantly higher for malignant than benign nodules.

J gave up 3 bases and V 3 bases, and 7 bases lay outside the gene matches. From germline, CDR1 is DFQATT and CDR2 SNEGSKA (reference sequence). The length of the CDR3 is 14 residues. TCRdb reassembled clones from the PCR reads with MiXCR. The sample yields approximately 7,900 clones, approximately 27% seen once. Sequenced input: adjacent normal tissue. The chain links TRBV20-1 to TRBJ2-7; 8 bases are shared with TRBD2. This TCR was sampled from a female donor with papillary thyroid cancer or a benign thyroid nodule (not recorded which). Some clones in this sample may be carry-over from other donors' samples. CDR3 DNA: TGCAGTGCTAGTGGCGGGGGGCTAGACTACGAGCAGTACTTC. It translates to CSASGGGLDYEQYF.